The 6 T cell receptor beta chains presented below share a single source sample, sequenced in a study of low-dose radiotherapy and immunotherapy resistance in tumors. Described time point: after trial treatment. The treatment is: LDRT plus nivolumab, ipilimumab, low-dose cyclophosphamide and aspirin (RACIN trial). First-strand cDNA relied on TRAV- and TRBV-specific primers spanning alpha and beta chains. Over about 19 PCR cycles, TCRs were amplified from a constant-region primer and V-primer adapter. In TCRdb, the reads were re-called with MiXCR into one record per CDR3 protein. The repertoire holds about 30,000 distinct CDR3 sequences, with approximately 54% as singletons. Material: PBMCs, obtained after low-dose radiotherapy plus immunotherapy. The receptors stem from a male donor with gallbladder cancer.

This clonotype came up many times. The chain combines TRBV2 with TRBJ2-7; 11 bases are shared with TRBD2. CDR1 is SNHLY, CDR2 FYNNEI, per germline. The CDR3 has 14 amino acids. CDR3 loop: CAAKVLAGGYEQYF. Written as DNA, the CDR3 is TGTGCTGCCAAGGTCCTAGCGGGAGGTTATGAGCAGTACTTC.

Ten or more counts support this clonotype. The CDR3 sequence: CASTERRAGEGYEQYF. In DNA, the CDR3 is TGTGCCAGCACCGAGAGGAGGGCAGGGGAAGGGTACGAGCAGTACTTC. The genes are TRBV12-3 or TRBV12-4 and TRBJ2-7, with D possibly called TRBD1 or TRBD2 (6 bases each). V lost 7 bases and J 4 bases, leaving 23 bases between the germline ends. The CDR3 sequence is 16 residues long.

Relative to its sample, this clonotype is medium-sized. V is TRBV29-1 and J is TRBJ2-5, with TRBD1 matching over 7 bases. CDR3 size: 14 residues. V lost 6 bases to trimming and J lost 5 bases; unmatched junction nucleotides: 12. Germline V CDR1 and CDR2: SQVTM, ANQGSEA. This CDR3 is CSVGTAALFETQYF. The DNA for the CDR3 is TGCAGCGTAGGGACAGCTGCTCTTTTTGAGACCCAGTACTTC.

This clonotype was seen ten or more times. The V call is TRBV7-9, the J call TRBJ1-1, with D uncertain. Germline V gene lookup returns CDR1 SEHNR and CDR2 FQNEAQ (reference sequence). The V end was cut by 5 bases, the J end by 8 bases, with 9 bases between. The length of the CDR3 is 11 residues. This CDR3 reads CASSPQSEAFF. DNA for the CDR3: TGTGCCAGCAGCCCACAATCCGAAGCTTTCTTT.

The V and J genes are TRBV20-1 and TRBJ1-2; unclear D gene. Germline CDR1 and CDR2: DFQATT and SNEGSKA (reference sequence). V lost 8 bases and J 1 base, leaving 14 bases between the germline ends. The length of the CDR3 is 13 residues. The CDR3: CSPGYRNNYGYTF. CDR3 bases: TGCAGTCCTGGTTACAGAAATAACTATGGCTACACCTTC.

This clonotype is classed as medium-sized (0.01 to 0.1%). The chain uses TRBV28 and TRBJ2-7; D remains unclear. V lost 2 bases and J lost 3, with 8 bases in between. The CDR3 spans 13 residues. Germline loops: CDR1 MDHEN, CDR2 SYDVKM. The CDR3 sequence is CASSLGTGYEQYF. The CDR3 DNA sequence: TGTGCCAGCAGTTTAGGCACTGGCTACGAGCAGTACTTC.